This paragraph reports one T cell receptor (beta chain). Its antigen remains unidentified. These data are taken from a study of radiation and T cells in renal cell carcinoma. Study background: Nephrectomy followed 15 Gy stereotactic body radiation by 4 weeks. Regarding the study as a whole: Top tumor clonotypes rose in blood 2 weeks post-radiation, then contracted.

Measured with immunoSEQ multiplex PCR; TCRdb has only the in-frame clones, and not every one. The sample shows roughly 120,000 clones, roughly 85% of them seen only once. This sample's time point: baseline pretreatment blood. Treatment meaning: 15 Gy SBRT to primary tumor, nephrectomy 4 weeks later. The tumor was a clear cell renal cell carcinoma. There are 18 residues in the CDR3. The trim removed 0 bases at V and 1 base at J, leaving 10 bases unmatched. CDR1 is LGHNA, CDR2 YSLEER, per germline. The TCR comes from a woman in her sixties with renal cell carcinoma. The chain joins TRBV4-3 to TRBJ1-1; TRBD1 aligns across 8 bases. The sample was blood, taken from a patient whose treatment included radiotherapy and nephrectomy. In nucleotides, the CDR3 is TGCGCCAGCAGCCAAGATCTTCAGGGGGCTGTGGGGAACACTGAAGCTTTCTTT. Its protein is CASSQDLQGAVGNTEAFF.